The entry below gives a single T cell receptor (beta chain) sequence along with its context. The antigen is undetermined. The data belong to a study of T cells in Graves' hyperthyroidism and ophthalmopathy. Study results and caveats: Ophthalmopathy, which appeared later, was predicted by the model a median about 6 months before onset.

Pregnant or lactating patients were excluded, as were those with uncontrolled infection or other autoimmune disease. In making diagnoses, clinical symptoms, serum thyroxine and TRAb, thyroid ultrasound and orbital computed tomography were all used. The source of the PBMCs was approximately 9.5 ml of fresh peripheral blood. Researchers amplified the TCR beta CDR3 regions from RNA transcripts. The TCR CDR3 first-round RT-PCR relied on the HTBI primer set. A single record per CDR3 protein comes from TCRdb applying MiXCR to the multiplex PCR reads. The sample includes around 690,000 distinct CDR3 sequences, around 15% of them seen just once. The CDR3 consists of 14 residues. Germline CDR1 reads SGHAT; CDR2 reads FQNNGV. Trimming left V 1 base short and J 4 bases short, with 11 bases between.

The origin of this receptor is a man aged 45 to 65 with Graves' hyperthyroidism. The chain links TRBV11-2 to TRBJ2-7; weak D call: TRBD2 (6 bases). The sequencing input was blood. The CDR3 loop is CASSLGYSGYEQYF. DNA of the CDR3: TGTGCCAGCAGCTTAGGTTACAGCGGGTACGAGCAGTACTTC.